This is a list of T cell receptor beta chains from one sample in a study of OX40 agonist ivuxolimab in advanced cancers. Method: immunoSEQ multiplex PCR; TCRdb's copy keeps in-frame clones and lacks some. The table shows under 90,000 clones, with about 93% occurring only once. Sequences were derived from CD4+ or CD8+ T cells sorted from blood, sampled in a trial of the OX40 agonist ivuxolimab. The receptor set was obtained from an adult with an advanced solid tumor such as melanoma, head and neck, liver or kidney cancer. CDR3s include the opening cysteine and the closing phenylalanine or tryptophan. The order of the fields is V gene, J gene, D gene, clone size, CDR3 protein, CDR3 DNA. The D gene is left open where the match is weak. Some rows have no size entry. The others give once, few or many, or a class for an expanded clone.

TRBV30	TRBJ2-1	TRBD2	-	CAWSAGTSGEQFF	TGTGCCTGGAGCGCCGGGACTAGCGGTGAGCAGTTCTTC
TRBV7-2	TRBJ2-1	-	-	CASSFSQGVSYNEQFF	TGTGCCAGCAGCTTTAGTCAGGGTGTCTCCTACAATGAGCAGTTCTTC
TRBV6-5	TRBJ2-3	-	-	CAKRRETQYF	TGTGCCAAACGGAGAGAGACGCAGTATTTT
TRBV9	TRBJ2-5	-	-	CASSVGSGLETQYF	TGTGCCAGCAGCGTAGGATCAGGGCTGGAGACCCAGTACTTC
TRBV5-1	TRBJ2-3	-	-	CASCRDGEDTQYF	TGCGCCAGCTGCCGGGACGGAGAAGATACGCAGTATTTT
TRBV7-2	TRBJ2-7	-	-	CASSLGVGYYEQYF	TGTGCCAGCAGCTTAGGGGTGGGGTACTACGAGCAGTACTTC
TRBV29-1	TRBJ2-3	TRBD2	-	CSVAGVGDTQYF	TGCAGCGTGGCGGGAGTTGGAGATACGCAGTATTTT
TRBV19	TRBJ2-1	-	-	CASSPAADNEQFF	TGTGCCAGCAGCCCCGCCGCGGACAATGAGCAGTTCTTC
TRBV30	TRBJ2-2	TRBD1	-	CASSRDSQNTGELFF	TGTGCTTCTTCCCGGGACAGTCAAAACACCGGGGAGCTGTTTTTT
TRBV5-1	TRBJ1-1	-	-	CASSPVTTRGNTEAFF	TGCGCCAGCAGCCCGGTGACTACCCGGGGGAACACTGAAGCTTTCTTT
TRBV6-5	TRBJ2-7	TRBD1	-	CASNPGTGVNEQYF	TGTGCCAGCAATCCCGGGACAGGGGTCAACGAGCAGTACTTC
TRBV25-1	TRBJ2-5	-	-	CASSEAGTQYF	TGTGCCAGCAGTGAAGCGGGGACCCAGTACTTC
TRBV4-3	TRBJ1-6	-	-	CASSQGSDMRSPLHF	TGCGCCAGCAGCCAGGGCTCGGACATGAGGTCACCCCTCCACTTT
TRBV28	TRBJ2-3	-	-	CASIQGTDTQYF	TGTGCCAGCATACAAGGCACAGATACGCAGTATTTT
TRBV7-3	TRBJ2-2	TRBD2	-	CASSSLAGGPTGELFF	TGTGCCAGCAGCTCCCTAGCGGGGGGGCCTACCGGGGAGCTGTTTTTT
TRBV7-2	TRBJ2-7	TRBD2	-	CASSLAILKREAAYEQYF	TGTGCCAGCAGCTTAGCTATCCTTAAGCGGGAGGCCGCCTACGAGCAGTACTTC
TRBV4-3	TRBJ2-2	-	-	CASSQMYTGNTGELFF	TGCGCCAGCAGCCAGATGTACACAGGGAACACCGGGGAGCTGTTTTTT
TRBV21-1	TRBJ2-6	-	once	CASSKAPISGANVLTF	TGTGCCAGCAGCAAAGCGCCCATCTCTGGGGCCAACGTCCTGACTTTC
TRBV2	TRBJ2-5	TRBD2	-	CASSDLLRRGVQETQYF	TGTGCCAGCAGTGACCTCCTCCGGCGGGGGGTACAAGAGACCCAGTACTTC
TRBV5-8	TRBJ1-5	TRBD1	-	CASTTGQGGWSNQPQHF	TGTGCCAGCACCACAGGACAGGGAGGTTGGAGCAATCAGCCCCAGCATTTT
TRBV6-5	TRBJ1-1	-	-	CASRTQNTEAFF	TGTGCCAGCAGAACCCAAAACACTGAAGCTTTCTTT
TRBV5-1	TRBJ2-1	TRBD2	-	CASSPGGLANADNEQFF	TGCGCCAGCAGCCCGGGGGGACTAGCTAATGCGGACAATGAGCAGTTCTTC
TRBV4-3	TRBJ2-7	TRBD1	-	CASSQGQEGFYEQYF	TGCGCCAGCAGCCAGGGACAGGAAGGGTTTTACGAGCAGTACTTC
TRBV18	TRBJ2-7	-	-	CASAIGASTYEQYF	TGTGCCAGCGCCATTGGGGCTTCTACCTACGAGCAGTACTTC
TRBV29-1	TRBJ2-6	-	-	CSVRESGANVLTF	TGCAGCGTGCGCGAATCTGGGGCCAACGTCCTGACTTTC
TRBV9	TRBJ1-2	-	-	CASSVGQNPNYGYTF	TGTGCCAGCAGCGTAGGTCAAAACCCTAACTATGGCTACACCTTC
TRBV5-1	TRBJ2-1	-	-	CASSLGPRGLNEQFF	TGCGCCAGCAGCTTGGGGCCTAGGGGCCTCAATGAGCAGTTCTTC
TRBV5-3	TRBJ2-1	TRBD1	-	CARSLGQGQEDEQFF	TGTGCCAGAAGCTTGGGACAGGGGCAAGAGGATGAGCAGTTCTTC
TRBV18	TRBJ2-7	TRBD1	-	CASSPGNRGAYEQYF	TGTGCCAGCTCACCAGGAAACAGGGGCGCCTACGAGCAGTACTTC
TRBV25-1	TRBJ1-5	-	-	CASSEGAASNQPQHF	TGTGCCAGCAGTGAAGGGGCGGCGAGCAATCAGCCCCAGCATTTT
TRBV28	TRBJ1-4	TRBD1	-	CASSLTGATNEKLFF	TGTGCCAGCAGTCTTACAGGGGCAACTAATGAAAAACTGTTTTTT
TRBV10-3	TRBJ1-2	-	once	CAISESGAFNYGYTF	TGTGCCATCAGTGAGTCGGGGGCCTTTAACTATGGCTACACCTTC
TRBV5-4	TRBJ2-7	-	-	CASSRGTVSSYEQYF	TGTGCCAGCAGCCGTGGGACCGTAAGCTCCTACGAGCAGTACTTC
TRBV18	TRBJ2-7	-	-	CASSPLDEMEQYF	TGTGCCAGCTCACCACTGGACGAGATGGAGCAGTACTTC
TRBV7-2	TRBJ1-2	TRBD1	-	CASNQMGQGYGYTF	TGTGCCAGCAACCAAATGGGACAGGGTTATGGCTACACCTTC
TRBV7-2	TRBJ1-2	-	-	CASSSRDGGYGYTF	TGTGCCAGCAGCTCCCGGGACGGGGGCTATGGCTACACCTTC
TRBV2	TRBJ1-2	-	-	CASSEGGGNYGYTF	TGTGCCAGCAGTGAAGGGGGGGGGAACTATGGCTACACCTTC
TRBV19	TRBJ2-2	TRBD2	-	CASRGTSISVGELFF	TGTGCCAGTCGCGGGACTAGCATCTCCGTGGGGGAGCTGTTTTTT
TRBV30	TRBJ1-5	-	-	CAWRDKTWYGNQPQHF	TGTGCCTGGAGAGATAAGACGTGGTATGGCAATCAGCCCCAGCATTTT
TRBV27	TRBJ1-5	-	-	CASRPWDGNQPQHF	TGTGCCAGCAGACCTTGGGATGGCAATCAGCCCCAGCATTTT
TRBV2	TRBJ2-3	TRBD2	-	CASSENSGGADTQYF	TGTGCCAGCAGTGAAAATAGCGGGGGGGCTGATACGCAGTATTTT
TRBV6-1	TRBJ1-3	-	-	CASSEVRGRTF	TGTGCCAGCAGTGAAGTCAGGGGCCGAACTTTT
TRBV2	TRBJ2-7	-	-	CASRRDIHSYEQYF	TGTGCCAGCAGACGGGACATTCACTCCTACGAGCAGTACTTC
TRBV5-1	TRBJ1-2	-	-	CASSADTGLNYGYTF	TGCGCCAGCAGCGCAGATACAGGGCTTAACTATGGCTACACCTTC
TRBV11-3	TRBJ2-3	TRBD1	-	CASRPTGDLLTDTQYF	TGTGCCAGCAGACCTACAGGGGATCTACTCACAGATACGCAGTATTTT
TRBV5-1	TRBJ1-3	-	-	CASSLAGTDSGNTIYF	TGCGCCAGCAGCTTGGCCGGGACTGACTCTGGAAACACCATATATTTT
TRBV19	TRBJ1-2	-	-	CASSYTGSHYGYTF	TGTGCCAGTAGTTATACAGGCTCCCACTATGGCTACACCTTC
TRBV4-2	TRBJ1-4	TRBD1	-	CASSQGDRATNEKLFF	TGTGCCAGCAGCCAAGGGGACAGGGCAACTAATGAAAAACTGTTTTTT
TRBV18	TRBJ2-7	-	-	CASSPTGLTYEQYF	TGTGCCAGCTCACCCACAGGGTTAACCTACGAGCAGTACTTC
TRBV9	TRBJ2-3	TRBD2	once	CASSVLAGGADTQYF	TGTGCCAGCAGCGTCCTAGCGGGAGGGGCAGATACGCAGTATTTT
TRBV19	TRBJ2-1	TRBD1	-	CASSRQGIYNEQFF	TGTGCCAGTAGTCGACAGGGGATATACAATGAGCAGTTCTTC
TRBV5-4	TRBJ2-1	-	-	CASSLTQGNEQFF	TGTGCCAGCAGCTTGACCCAAGGCAATGAGCAGTTCTTC
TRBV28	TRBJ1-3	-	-	CASSFERNTIYF	TGTGCCAGCAGTTTCGAAAGAAACACCATATATTTT
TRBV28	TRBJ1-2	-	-	CASSLLGGGYTF	TGTGCCAGCAGTTTATTGGGTGGCGGCTACACCTTC
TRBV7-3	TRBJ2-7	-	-	CASSPRGSYEQYF	TGTGCCAGCAGCCCTCGGGGATCCTACGAGCAGTACTTC